What follows are 26 T cell receptor beta chains derived from one specimen sequenced in a study of shared clonotypes between healthy human individuals. Produced via immunoSEQ multiplex PCR; TCRdb's table is partial and in-frame only. The sample lists 2 million or so clones; 90% to 95% were seen once. The sample taken for sequencing was naive CD4+ T cells sorted from blood. The sample's subset: CD45RA+ positively selected. The receptors here all came from a man younger than 35 in good health.

This clone was counted a single time. The chain has TRBV11-2 and TRBJ2-3; D is uncertain. The CDR3 spans 15 residues. With 3 bases removed from V and 1 base from J, the gap between germline ends came to 11 bases. The V gene's germline CDR1 is SGHAT and CDR2 FQNNGV. CDR3 sequence reads: CASSLFLAGTDTQYF. Written as DNA, the CDR3 is TGTGCCAGCAGCTTGTTTCTCGCGGGCACAGATACGCAGTATTTT.

The chain combines TRBV2 with TRBJ1-2; the match to TRBD1 covers 8 bases. In germline, CDR1 is SNHLY, CDR2 FYNNEI. The CDR3 sequence is 15 residues long. Trimming took 5 bases from V and 0 from J; bases not matched to a gene: 5. CDR3 DNA sequence: TGTGCCAGCAGTCTTCAGGGGGCGCCTAACTATGGCTACACCTTC. Translating it yields CASSLQGAPNYGYTF. The full variable domain, in which reference TRBV2 and TRBJ1-2 provide the parts outside the CDR3, is EPEVTQTPSHQVTQMGQEVILRCVPISNHLYFYWYRQILGQKVEFLVSFYNNEISEKSEIFDDQFSVERPDGSNFTLKIRSTKLEDSAMYFCASSLQGAPNYGYTFGSGTRLTVV.

V usage is TRBV29-1 and J usage is TRBJ1-1; 8 nucleotides line up with TRBD1. Germline V gene lookup returns CDR1 SQVTM and CDR2 ANQGSEA. V dropped 7 bases and J dropped 6; count of bases not matched to a gene: 7. The CDR3 runs 12 residues. CDR3 residues: CSGIQGGAEAFF. CDR3 DNA: TGCAGCGGGATACAGGGGGGTGCTGAAGCTTTCTTT.

The chain joins TRBV6-5 to TRBJ2-7, with D perhaps matching TRBD1 (6 bases). The CDR3 contains 14 residues. V was trimmed by 6 bases and J by 4 bases, leaving 16 bases between them. Per the germline V gene, CDR1 is MNHEY and CDR2 is SVGAGI. CDR3 nucleotide sequence: TGTGCCAGCAGGAAGGGGGTTGGGGCGTACGAGCAGTACTTC. Protein: CASRKGVGAYEQYF.

The chain couples TRBV5-4 to TRBJ2-1; 12 bases are a match to TRBD1. The trim removed 4 bases at V and 7 bases at J, leaving 3 bases unmatched. Germline V gene sequence: CDR1 SGHNT, CDR2 YYREEE (reference sequence). CDR3 length: 14 residues. CDR3 in DNA: TGTGCCAGCAGCAGGGGACAGGGGGCTAATGAGCAGTTCTTC. Encoded protein: CASSRGQGANEQFF.

This clone was observed once. The CDR3 region is CASSPGSGSSYNSPLHF. The CDR3 DNA sequence: TGTGCCAGCTCCCCCGGTTCTGGCAGCTCCTATAATTCACCCCTCCACTTT. V usage is TRBV18 and J usage is TRBJ1-6; D is ambiguous. Looked up from germline, CDR1 is KGHSH and CDR2 is LQKENI. This CDR3 comprises 17 residues. Trimming shortened V by 6 bases and J by 0 bases, and 15 bases separated the two germline ends.

The V gene is TRBV2, the J gene TRBJ2-7, with D perhaps TRBD1 or TRBD2 (6 bases each). CDR1 SNHLY and CDR2 FYNNEI come from the germline V gene. Trimming took off 2 bases at V and 1 base at J, with 12 bases between the two ends. This CDR3 is 15 amino acids long. The CDR3 loop reads CASSELGGASYEQYF. The CDR3 DNA sequence: TGTGCCAGCAGTGAACTGGGGGGCGCGTCCTACGAGCAGTACTTC.

The chain recombines TRBV11-2 with TRBJ1-2, with TRBD1 identical over 7 bases. Trimming at V came to 3 bases and at J to 3 bases, leaving 4 bases not matched to a gene. The CDR3 is 14 residues long. Germline CDR1 SGHAT, CDR2 FQNNGV. The DNA for the CDR3 is TGTGCCAGCAGCTTCTCCGGGACAGACTATGGCTACACCTTC. Translation gives CASSFSGTDYGYTF.

In regard to this clone: This CDR3 is also generated by other DNA sequences in the sample. The rearrangement uses TRBV30 and TRBJ1-1, with no clear D. V was clipped by 0 bases and J by 1 base, with 6 bases between them. The germline V gene encodes CDR1 GTSNPN and CDR2 SVGIG (reference sequence). The CDR3 is 13 residues long. In nucleotides, the CDR3 is TGTGCCTGGAGTGTGAGTGAGAACACTGAAGCTTTCTTT. Translating it yields CAWSVSENTEAFF. The full variable domain, its missing parts supplied by reference TRBV30 and TRBJ1-1, is SQTIHQWPATLVQPVGSPLSLECTVEGTSNPNLYWYRQAAGRGLQLLFYSVGIGQISSEVPQNLSASRPQDRQFILSSKKLLLSDSGFYLCAWSVSENTEAFFGQGTRLTVV.

This clone was found a few times. The V and J genes are TRBV5-4 and TRBJ1-6, with D tentatively TRBD1 (6 bases). The V gene lost 1 base and the J gene lost 6 bases, with 11 bases spanning the gap. The germline gives CDR1 SGHNT, CDR2 YYREEE (reference sequence). This CDR3 comprises 15 residues. CDR3 region: CASSLRQDSNSPLHF. DNA for the CDR3: TGTGCCAGCAGCTTGCGACAGGATAGTAATTCACCCCTCCACTTT.

J is TRBJ1-1 and V is TRBV7-3; 8 bases align to TRBD1. Germline V gives CDR1 SGHTA, CDR2 FQGTGA. J was trimmed by 10 bases and V by 4 bases; bases with no gene match: 5. This CDR3 spans 12 amino acids. CDR3 residues: CASSSGQGIAFF. The DNA for the CDR3 is TGTGCCAGCAGCTCCGGACAGGGAATAGCTTTCTTT. Supplemented by reference TRBV7-3 and TRBJ1-1, the full variable domain reads GAGVSQTPSNKVTEKGKYVELRCDPISGHTALYWYRQSLGQGPEFLIYFQGTGAADDSGLPNDRFFAVRPEGSVSTLKIQRTERGDSAVYLCASSSGQGIAFFGQGTRLTVV.

This chain uses TRBV5-6 with TRBJ2-1, with no clear D. The CDR3 consists of 15 residues. Trimming took off 1 base at V and 4 bases at J, with 12 bases between the two ends. Per the germline V gene, CDR1 is SGHDT and CDR2 is YYEEEE. CDR3 sequence: CASSLSLGRYNEQFF. In nucleotides, the CDR3 is TGTGCCAGCAGCTTGTCGTTGGGTAGATACAATGAGCAGTTCTTC.

The chain combines TRBV5-5 with TRBJ1-2; D is unclear. Germline CDR1 is SGHKS and CDR2 is YYEKEE (reference sequence). The ends were cut back, 0 bases at V and 3 bases at J, with 18 bases in the middle. This CDR3 spans 17 amino acids. The CDR3 DNA is TGTGCCAGCAGCTTGGCACACTCGGGCCCCCAATACTATGGCTACACCTTC. It codes for CASSLAHSGPQYYGYTF.

The chain joins TRBV27 to TRBJ1-4, with 7 bases lining up with TRBD1. The ends lost 6 bases at V and 3 bases at J; junction bases unmatched: 4. The CDR3 contains 14 residues. Germline CDR1 reads MNHEY; CDR2 reads SMNVEV (reference sequence). This CDR3 reads CASSLQGSNEKLFF. In nucleotides, the CDR3 is TGTGCCAGCAGCCTACAGGGGTCTAATGAAAAACTGTTTTTT. The whole variable domain, filled in from reference TRBV27 and TRBJ1-4, reads EAQVTQNPRYLITVTGKKLTVTCSQNMNHEYMSWYRQDPGLGLRQIYYSMNVEVTDKGDVPEGYKVSRKEKRNFPLILESPSPNQTSLYFCASSLQGSNEKLFFGSGTQLSVL.

This clone occurred many times. The J gene is TRBJ2-4, the V gene TRBV2, with a possible D match to TRBD1 (5 bases). Germline-derived CDR1 and CDR2 are SNHLY and FYNNEI. Trimming removed 7 bases from V and 10 bases from J, with 17 bases in between. This CDR3 has 13 amino acids. In DNA form, the CDR3 reads TGTGCCAGCAAAAACAGGATTTTCCCTATTCAGTACTTC. As protein: CASKNRIFPIQYF.

The rearrangement joins TRBV11-2 to TRBJ2-5; D is perhaps TRBD1 (6 bases). This CDR3 region has 15 residues. V was cut by 5 bases and J by 5 bases, with 18 bases left in between. The germline V gene has CDR1 SGHAT and CDR2 FQNNGV. This chain's CDR3 is CASSPQGPGVETQYF. The CDR3 nucleotides read TGTGCCAGCAGCCCCCAAGGGCCAGGGGTGGAGACCCAGTACTTC.

Worth noting for this clone: A much more abundant neighbour one base away suggests this may be a read error. This sample also contains other DNA sequences that code for the same CDR3. This chain uses TRBV29-1 with TRBJ1-1; D call uncertain. Germline V CDR1 and CDR2: SQVTM, ANQGSEA. The germline V and J ends were trimmed by 4 bases and 5 bases, with 5 bases remaining between them. The CDR3 loop spans 10 amino acids. CDR3 amino acids: CSVVGTEAFF. The CDR3 nucleotides are TGCAGCGTTGTAGGGACTGAAGCTTTCTTT.

Here the CDR3 reads CSLAADTQYF. The CDR3 coding sequence is TGCAGTTTAGCTGCAGATACGCAGTATTTT. The chain has TRBV20-1 and TRBJ2-3; unclear D gene. The CDR3 runs 10 residues. Trimming left V 8 bases short and J 4 bases short, with 7 bases between. Germline V gene lookup returns CDR1 DFQATT and CDR2 SNEGSKA (reference sequence).

In regard to this clone: Within the sample, other DNA sequences also encode this same CDR3. The chain recombines TRBV7-9 with TRBJ2-5; D remains ambiguous. Germline V CDR1 and CDR2: SEHNR, FQNEAQ (reference sequence). This CDR3 has 12 residues. The V gene lost 1 base and the J gene lost 4 bases, with 4 bases spanning the gap. CDR3 nucleotides: TGTGCCAGCAGCTTAGTGTTAGAGACCCAGTACTTC. Translation gives CASSLVLETQYF. The entire variable domain, with the rest obtained from reference TRBV7-9 and TRBJ2-5, is as follows: DTGVSQNPRHKITKRGQNVTFRCDPISEHNRLYWYRQTLGQGPEFLTYFQNEAQLEKSRLLSDRFSAERPKGSFSTLEIQRTEQGDSAMYLCASSLVLETQYFGPGTRLLVL.

V is TRBV10-2 and J is TRBJ1-1; 7 bases fit TRBD1. The V gene end was trimmed by 7 bases and the J gene end by 2 bases; junction bases not matched to a gene: 4. CDR1 is WSHSY, CDR2 SAAADI, per germline. The CDR3 sequence is 13 residues long. CDR3: CASTGTENTEAFF. The CDR3 nucleotides read TGCGCCAGCACCGGGACAGAAAACACTGAAGCTTTCTTT.

The J gene is TRBJ1-2, the V gene TRBV5-4, with 7 bases matching TRBD1. The CDR3 runs to 14 residues. Germline loops: CDR1 SGHNT, CDR2 YYREEE (reference sequence). After removal of 6 bases from V and 7 bases from J, the junction contained 12 bases not matched to a gene. The CDR3 sequence: CASMKGQAPLGYTF. In DNA form, the CDR3 reads TGTGCCAGCATGAAAGGACAGGCCCCCCTTGGCTACACCTTC.

V usage is TRBV28 and J usage is TRBJ2-2, with 8 bases lining up with TRBD1. Trimming removed 4 bases from V and 4 bases from J; junction bases left unmatched: 8. The V gene's germline CDR1 is MDHEN and CDR2 SYDVKM. The CDR3 length is 16 residues. The CDR3 sequence: CASSSPGQVSTGELFF. CDR3 nucleotide sequence: TGTGCCAGCAGTTCTCCGGGACAGGTTTCCACCGGGGAGCTGTTTTTT.

CDR3 sequence reads: CASSLFRGSSYEQYF. Written as DNA, the CDR3 is TGCGCCAGCAGCTTGTTTCGGGGATCCTCCTACGAGCAGTACTTC. The chain recombines TRBV5-1 with TRBJ2-7; a possible D gene is TRBD2 (5 bases). Per the germline V gene, CDR1 is SGHRS and CDR2 is YFSETQ. The CDR3 consists of 15 residues. The germline V and J ends were trimmed by 1 base and 0 bases, with 11 bases remaining between them.

V usage is TRBV7-6 and J usage is TRBJ1-3; D uncertain. The germline V gene encodes CDR1 SGHVS and CDR2 FNYEAQ. There are 16 residues in the CDR3. The V end was cut by 1 base, the J end by 0 bases, with 10 bases between. Here the CDR3 reads CASSLGAKASGNTIYF. The CDR3 nucleotides read TGTGCCAGCAGCTTAGGGGCGAAGGCCTCTGGAAACACCATATATTTT.

As to this clone: This sample also contains other DNA sequences that code for the same CDR3. The V call is TRBV5-1, the J call TRBJ2-1, with TRBD2 matching 10 bases. CDR3 length: 16 amino acids. Trimming took 5 bases from V and 0 from J; bases not matched to a gene: 5. The germline V gene has CDR1 SGHRS and CDR2 YFSETQ. CDR3 coding DNA: TGCGCCAGCAGGAGGACTAGCGGAAGCTCCTACAATGAGCAGTTCTTC. Translation: CASRRTSGSSYNEQFF.

The chain combines TRBV6-1 with TRBJ2-5; D is unclear. V lost 6 bases and J lost 5, with 10 bases in between. This CDR3 comprises 12 residues. Germline-derived CDR1 and CDR2 are MNHNS and SASEGT. CDR3 DNA: TGTGCCAGCAGCCCGACCCGGGAGACCCAGTACTTC. Its translation is CASSPTRETQYF.